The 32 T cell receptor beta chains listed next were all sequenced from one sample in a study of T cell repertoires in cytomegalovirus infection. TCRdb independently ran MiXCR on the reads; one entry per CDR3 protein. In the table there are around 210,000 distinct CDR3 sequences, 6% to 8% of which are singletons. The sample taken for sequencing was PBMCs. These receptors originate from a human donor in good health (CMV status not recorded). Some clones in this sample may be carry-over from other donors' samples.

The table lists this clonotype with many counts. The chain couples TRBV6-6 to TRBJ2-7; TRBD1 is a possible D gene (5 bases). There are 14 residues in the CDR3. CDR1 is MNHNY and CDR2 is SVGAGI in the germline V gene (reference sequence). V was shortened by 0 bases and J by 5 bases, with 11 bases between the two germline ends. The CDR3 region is CASSYSRVQDEQYF. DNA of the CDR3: TGTGCCAGCAGTTACTCCAGGGTACAGGACGAGCAGTACTTC.

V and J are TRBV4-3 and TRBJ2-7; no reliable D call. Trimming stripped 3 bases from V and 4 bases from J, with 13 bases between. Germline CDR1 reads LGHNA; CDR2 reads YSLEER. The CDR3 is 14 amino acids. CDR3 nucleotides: TGCGCCAGCAGCCACGTCCCGGGCCATTACGAGCAGTACTTC. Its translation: CASSHVPGHYEQYF.

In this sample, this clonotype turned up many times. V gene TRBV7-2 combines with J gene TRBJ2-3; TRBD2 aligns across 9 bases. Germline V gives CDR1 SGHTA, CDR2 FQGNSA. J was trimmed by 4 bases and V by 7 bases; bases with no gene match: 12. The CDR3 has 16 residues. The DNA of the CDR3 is TGTGCCAGCACCTATTGGGGGCGGGGGGGACCAGATACGCAGTATTTT. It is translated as CASTYWGRGGPDTQYF.

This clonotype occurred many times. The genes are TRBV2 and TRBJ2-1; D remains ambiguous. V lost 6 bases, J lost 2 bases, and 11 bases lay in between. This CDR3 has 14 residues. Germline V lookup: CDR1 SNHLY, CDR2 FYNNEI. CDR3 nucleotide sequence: TGTGCCAGCAGCCCCGAGTTAGCCTACAATGAGCAGTTCTTC. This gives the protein CASSPELAYNEQFF.

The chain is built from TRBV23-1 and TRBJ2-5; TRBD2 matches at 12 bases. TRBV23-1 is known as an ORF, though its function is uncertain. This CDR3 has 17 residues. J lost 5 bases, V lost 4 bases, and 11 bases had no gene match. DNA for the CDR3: TGCGCCAGCAGTCTTGCGACTAGCGGGGGCCTCGGGGAGACCCAGTACTTC. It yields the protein CASSLATSGGLGETQYF.

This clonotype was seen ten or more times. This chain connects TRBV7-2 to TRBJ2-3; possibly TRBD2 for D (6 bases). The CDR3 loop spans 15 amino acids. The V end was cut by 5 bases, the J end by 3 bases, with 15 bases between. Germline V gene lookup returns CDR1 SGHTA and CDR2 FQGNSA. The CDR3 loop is CASSRAGPTTDTQYF. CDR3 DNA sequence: TGTGCCAGCAGCCGGGCGGGACCCACAACAGATACGCAGTATTTT. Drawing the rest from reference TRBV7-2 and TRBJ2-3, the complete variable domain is GAGVSQSPSNKVTEKGKDVELRCDPISGHTALYWYRQSLGQGLEFLIYFQGNSAPDKSGLPSDRFSAERTGGSVSTLTIQRTQQEDSAVYLCASSRAGPTTDTQYFGPGTRLTVL.

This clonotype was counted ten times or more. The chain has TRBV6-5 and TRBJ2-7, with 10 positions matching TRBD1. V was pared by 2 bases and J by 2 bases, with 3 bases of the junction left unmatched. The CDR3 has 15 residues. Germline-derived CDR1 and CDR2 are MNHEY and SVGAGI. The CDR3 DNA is TGTGCCAGCAGTTACGACAGGGGGCTGCCCTACGAGCAGTACTTC. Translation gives CASSYDRGLPYEQYF.

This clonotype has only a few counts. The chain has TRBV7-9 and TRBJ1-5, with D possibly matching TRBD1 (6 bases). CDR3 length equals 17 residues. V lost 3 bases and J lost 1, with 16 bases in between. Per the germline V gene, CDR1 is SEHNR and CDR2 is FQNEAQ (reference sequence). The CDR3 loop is CASSLGPRGASNQPQHF. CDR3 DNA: TGTGCCAGCAGCTTGGGCCCTCGGGGGGCGAGCAATCAGCCCCAGCATTTT.

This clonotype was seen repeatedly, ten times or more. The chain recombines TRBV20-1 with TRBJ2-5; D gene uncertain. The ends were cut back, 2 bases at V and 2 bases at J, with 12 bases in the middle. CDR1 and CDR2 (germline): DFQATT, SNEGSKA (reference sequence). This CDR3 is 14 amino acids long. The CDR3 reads CSARPGITQETQYF. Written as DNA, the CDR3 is TGCAGTGCTAGACCCGGTATTACTCAAGAGACCCAGTACTTC.

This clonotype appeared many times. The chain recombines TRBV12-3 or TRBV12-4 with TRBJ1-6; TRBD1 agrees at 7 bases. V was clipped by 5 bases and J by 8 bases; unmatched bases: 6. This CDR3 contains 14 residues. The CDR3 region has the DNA TGTGCCAGCAGTCCACCGACAGGGTATTCACCCCTCCACTTT. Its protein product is CASSPPTGYSPLHF.

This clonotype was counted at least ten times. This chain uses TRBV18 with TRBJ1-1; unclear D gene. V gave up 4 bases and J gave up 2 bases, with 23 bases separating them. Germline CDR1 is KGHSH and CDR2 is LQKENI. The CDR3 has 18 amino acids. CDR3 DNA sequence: TGTGCCAGCTCACTTTTTACAAGAGGGCGAGCCGGAAACACTGAAGCTTTCTTT. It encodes CASSLFTRGRAGNTEAFF.

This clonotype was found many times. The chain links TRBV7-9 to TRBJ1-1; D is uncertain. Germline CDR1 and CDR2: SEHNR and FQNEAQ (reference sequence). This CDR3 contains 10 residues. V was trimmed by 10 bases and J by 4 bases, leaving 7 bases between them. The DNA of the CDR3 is TGTGCCACCGCGGGCACTGAAGCTTTCTTT. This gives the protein CATAGTEAFF. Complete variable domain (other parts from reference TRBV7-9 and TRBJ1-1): DTGVSQNPRHKITKRGQNVTFRCDPISEHNRLYWYRQTLGQGPEFLTYFQNEAQLEKSRLLSDRFSAERPKGSFSTLEIQRTEQGDSAMYLCATAGTEAFFGQGTRLTVV.

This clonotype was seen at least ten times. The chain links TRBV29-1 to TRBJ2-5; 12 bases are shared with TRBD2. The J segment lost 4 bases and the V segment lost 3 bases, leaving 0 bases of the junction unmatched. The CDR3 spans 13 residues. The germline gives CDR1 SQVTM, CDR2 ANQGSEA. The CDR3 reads CSVETSGGETQYF. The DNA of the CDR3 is TGCAGCGTTGAGACTAGCGGGGGAGAGACCCAGTACTTC.

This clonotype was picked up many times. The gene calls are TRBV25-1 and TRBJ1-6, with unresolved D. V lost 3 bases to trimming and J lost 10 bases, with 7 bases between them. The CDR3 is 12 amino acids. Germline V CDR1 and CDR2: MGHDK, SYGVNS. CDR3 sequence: CASSDGVSPLHF. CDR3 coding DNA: TGTGCCAGCAGTGACGGAGTGTCACCCCTCCACTTT.

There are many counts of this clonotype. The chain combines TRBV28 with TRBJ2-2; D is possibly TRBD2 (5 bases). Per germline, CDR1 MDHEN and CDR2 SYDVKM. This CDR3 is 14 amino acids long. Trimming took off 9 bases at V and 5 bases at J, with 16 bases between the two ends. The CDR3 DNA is TGTGCCAGTTACGGGGTATTGGGAACCGGGGAGCTGTTTTTT. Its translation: CASYGVLGTGELFF.

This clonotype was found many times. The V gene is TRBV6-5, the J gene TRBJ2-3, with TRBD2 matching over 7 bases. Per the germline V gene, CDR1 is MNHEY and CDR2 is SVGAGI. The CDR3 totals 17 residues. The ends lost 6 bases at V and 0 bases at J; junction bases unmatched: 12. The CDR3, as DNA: TGTGCCAGCAGGGACTCGGGACTACCTTCTAGCACAGATACGCAGTATTTT. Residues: CASRDSGLPSSTDTQYF.

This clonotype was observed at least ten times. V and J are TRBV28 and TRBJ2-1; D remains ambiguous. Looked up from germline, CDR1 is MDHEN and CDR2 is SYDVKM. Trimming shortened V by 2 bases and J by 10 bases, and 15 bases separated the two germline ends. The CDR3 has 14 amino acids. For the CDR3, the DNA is TGTGCCAGCAGTTTAAATGGCCCCCGGTTGGAGCAGTTCTTC. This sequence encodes CASSLNGPRLEQFF.

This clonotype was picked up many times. CDR3 DNA sequence: TGCAGTGCTAGCGTGGGACAGCCCCAGCATTTT. As protein: CSASVGQPQHF. The V and J genes are TRBV20-1 and TRBJ1-5, with D unresolved. V lost 3 bases, J lost 7 bases, and 7 bases lay in between. The CDR3 loop spans 11 amino acids. Germline lookup yields CDR1 DFQATT and CDR2 SNEGSKA (reference sequence).

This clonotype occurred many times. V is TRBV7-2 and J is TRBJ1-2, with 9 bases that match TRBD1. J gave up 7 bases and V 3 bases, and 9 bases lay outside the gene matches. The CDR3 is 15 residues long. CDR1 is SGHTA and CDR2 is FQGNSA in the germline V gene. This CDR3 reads CASSFVWTGEAGYTF. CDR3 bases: TGTGCCAGCAGCTTCGTGTGGACAGGGGAGGCTGGCTACACCTTC.

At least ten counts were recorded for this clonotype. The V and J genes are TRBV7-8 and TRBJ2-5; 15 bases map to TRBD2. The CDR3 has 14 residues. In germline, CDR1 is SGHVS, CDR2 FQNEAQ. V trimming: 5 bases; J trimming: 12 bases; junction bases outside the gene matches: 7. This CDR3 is CASSAGLAGGLKYF. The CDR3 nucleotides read TGTGCCAGCAGCGCCGGACTAGCGGGGGGGTTAAAGTACTTC. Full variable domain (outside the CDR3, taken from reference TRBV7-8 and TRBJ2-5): GAGVSQSPRYKVAKRGQDVALRCDPISGHVSLFWYQQALGQGPEFLTYFQNEAQLDKSGLPSDRFFAERPEGSVSTLKIQRTQQEDSAVYLCASSAGLAGGLKYFGPGTRLLVL.

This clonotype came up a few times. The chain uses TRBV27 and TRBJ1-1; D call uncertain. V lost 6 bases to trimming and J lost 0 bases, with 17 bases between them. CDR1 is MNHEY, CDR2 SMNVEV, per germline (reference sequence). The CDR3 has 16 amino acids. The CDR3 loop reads CASSRSLGLMNTEAFF. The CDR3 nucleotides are TGTGCCAGCAGCCGAAGTCTCGGCCTCATGAACACTGAAGCTTTCTTT.

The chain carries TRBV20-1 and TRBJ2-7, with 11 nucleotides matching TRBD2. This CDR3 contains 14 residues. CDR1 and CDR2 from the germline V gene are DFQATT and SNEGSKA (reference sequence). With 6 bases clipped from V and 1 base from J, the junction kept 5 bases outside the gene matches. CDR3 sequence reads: CSAQTSGESYEQYF. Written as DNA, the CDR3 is TGCAGTGCCCAGACTAGCGGGGAATCCTACGAGCAGTACTTC.

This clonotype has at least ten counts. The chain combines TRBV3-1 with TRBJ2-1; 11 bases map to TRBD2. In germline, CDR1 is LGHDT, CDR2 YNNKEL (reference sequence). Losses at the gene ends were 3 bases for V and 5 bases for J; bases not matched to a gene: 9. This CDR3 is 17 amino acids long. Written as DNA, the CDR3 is TGTGCCAGCAGCCACCCCATGGTAGCGGGGGGGGACAATGAGCAGTTCTTC. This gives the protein CASSHPMVAGGDNEQFF.

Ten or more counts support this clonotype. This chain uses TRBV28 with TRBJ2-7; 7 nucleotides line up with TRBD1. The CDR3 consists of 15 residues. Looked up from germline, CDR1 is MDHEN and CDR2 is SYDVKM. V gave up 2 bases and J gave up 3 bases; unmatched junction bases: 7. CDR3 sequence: CASSLGAAGGYEQYF. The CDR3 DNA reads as TGTGCCAGCAGTTTAGGGGCGGCAGGGGGCTACGAGCAGTACTTC.

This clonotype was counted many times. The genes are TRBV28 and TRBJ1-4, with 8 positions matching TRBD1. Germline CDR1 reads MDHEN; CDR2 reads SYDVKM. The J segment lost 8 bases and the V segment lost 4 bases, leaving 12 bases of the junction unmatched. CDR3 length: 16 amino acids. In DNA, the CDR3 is TGTGCCAGCAGTTCTCCCGCGGGGACAGGAGGAGAAAAACTGTTTTTT. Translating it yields CASSSPAGTGGEKLFF.

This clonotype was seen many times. The CDR3 bases are TGTGCCAGCAGCCTGCCCGGGACAGGCTCCTACGAGCAGTACTTC. Protein: CASSLPGTGSYEQYF. The V gene is TRBV28, the J gene TRBJ2-7, with 8 bases that match TRBD1. Trimming took 6 bases from V and 0 from J; bases not matched to a gene: 7. The CDR3 has 15 amino acids. The germline CDR1 and CDR2 sequences are MDHEN and SYDVKM.

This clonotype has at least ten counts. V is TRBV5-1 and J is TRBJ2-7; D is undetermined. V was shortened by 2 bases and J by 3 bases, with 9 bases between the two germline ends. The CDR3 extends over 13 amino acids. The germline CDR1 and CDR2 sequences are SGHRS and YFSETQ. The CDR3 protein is CASSLKGLYEQYF. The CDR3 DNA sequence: TGCGCCAGCAGCTTAAAAGGTCTCTACGAGCAGTACTTC.

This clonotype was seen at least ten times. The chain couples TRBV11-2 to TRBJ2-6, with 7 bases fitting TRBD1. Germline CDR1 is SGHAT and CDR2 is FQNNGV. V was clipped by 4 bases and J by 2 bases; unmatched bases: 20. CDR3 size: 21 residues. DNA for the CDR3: TGTGCCAGCAGCTCCATCAAGGTCCGACAGGGAGTAGACCCTGGGGCCAACGTCCTGACTTTC. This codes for CASSSIKVRQGVDPGANVLTF.

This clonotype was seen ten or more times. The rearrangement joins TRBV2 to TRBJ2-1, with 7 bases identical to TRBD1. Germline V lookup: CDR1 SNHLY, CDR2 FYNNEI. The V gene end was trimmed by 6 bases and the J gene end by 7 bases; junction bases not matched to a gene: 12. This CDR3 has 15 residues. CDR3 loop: CASSAAGTVGNEQFF. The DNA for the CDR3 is TGTGCCAGCAGCGCCGCCGGGACAGTGGGAAATGAGCAGTTCTTC.

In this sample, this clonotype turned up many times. In nucleotides, the CDR3 is TGTGCCAGCAGAAGGACAGCTAGCAATCAGCCCCAGCATTTT. It translates to CASRRTASNQPQHF. The chain has TRBV12-3 or TRBV12-4 and TRBJ1-5; D may be TRBD1 (6 bases). The CDR3 is made up of 14 amino acids. V was shortened by 6 bases and J by 0 bases, with 9 bases between the two germline ends.

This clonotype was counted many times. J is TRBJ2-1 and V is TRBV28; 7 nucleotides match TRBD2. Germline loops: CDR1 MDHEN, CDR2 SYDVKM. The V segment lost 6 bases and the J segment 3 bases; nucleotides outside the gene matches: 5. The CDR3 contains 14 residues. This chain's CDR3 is CASSLGGGYNEQFF. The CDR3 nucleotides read TGTGCCAGCAGCTTGGGCGGGGGCTACAATGAGCAGTTCTTC. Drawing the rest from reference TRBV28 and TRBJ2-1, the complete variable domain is DVKVTQSSRYLVKRTGEKVFLECVQDMDHENMFWYRQDPGLGLRLIYFSYDVKMKEKGDIPEGYSVSREKKERFSLILESASTNQTSMYLCASSLGGGYNEQFFGPGTRLTVL.

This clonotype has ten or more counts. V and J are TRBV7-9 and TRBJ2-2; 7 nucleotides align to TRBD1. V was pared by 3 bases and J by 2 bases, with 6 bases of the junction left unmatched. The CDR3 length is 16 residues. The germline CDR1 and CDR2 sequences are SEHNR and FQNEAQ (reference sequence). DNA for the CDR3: TGTGCCAGCAGCTTTCTACACAGGGGCAACACCGGGGAGCTGTTTTTT. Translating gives CASSFLHRGNTGELFF. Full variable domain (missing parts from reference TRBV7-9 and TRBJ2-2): DTGVSQNPRHKITKRGQNVTFRCDPISEHNRLYWYRQTLGQGPEFLTYFQNEAQLEKSRLLSDRFSAERPKGSFSTLEIQRTEQGDSAMYLCASSFLHRGNTGELFFGEGSRLTVL.